These 17 T cell receptor beta chains share one sample of origin, sequenced in a study of beta chain features in type 1 diabetes. Since all of the isolated RNA was reverse transcribed, expressed TCRB transcripts were what got sequenced. Repertoires were generated with immunoSEQ multiplex PCR, while TCRdb's copy carries only in-frame clones and drops some. Among about 240,000 clones listed, about 26% were seen once. The sample taken for sequencing was central memory CD4+ T cells from blood. The receptors originated from a man aged 25 to 40 in good health.

V and J are TRBV30 and TRBJ1-2; no reliable D call. The CDR3 extends over 13 amino acids. V was trimmed by 3 bases and J by 7 bases, leaving 15 bases between them. Germline V lookup: CDR1 GTSNPN, CDR2 SVGIG (reference sequence). The CDR3 region is CAWRTVWVFGYTF. The CDR3 DNA is TGTGCCTGGAGAACGGTTTGGGTGTTTGGCTACACCTTC.

In this sample, this clone turned up a few times. V and J are TRBV28 and TRBJ1-5, with D possibly being TRBD1 (6 bases). The ends were cut back, 6 bases at V and 1 base at J, with 13 bases in the middle. Germline V CDR1 and CDR2: MDHEN, SYDVKM. The CDR3 length is 15 residues. CDR3 amino acids: CASSPGTGSNQPQHF. CDR3 sequence (DNA): TGTGCCAGCAGCCCAGGTACAGGGAGCAATCAGCCCCAGCATTTT.

In this sample, this clone turned up many times. The chain uses TRBV18 and TRBJ1-1; 7 bases are shared with TRBD1. After removal of 3 bases from V and 4 bases from J, the junction contained 5 bases not matched to a gene. CDR3 length equals 14 residues. Per germline, CDR1 KGHSH and CDR2 LQKENI. The CDR3 here is CASSPQGVGTEAFF. In DNA, the CDR3 is TGTGCCAGCTCACCTCAGGGGGTAGGCACTGAAGCTTTCTTT.

In regard to this clone: At one end the junction does not follow the germline gene, possibly because of a read error. The chain employs TRBV5-4 and TRBJ2-4; D may be TRBD2 (6 bases). This CDR3 comprises 12 residues. Germline CDR1 is SGHNT and CDR2 is YYREEE (reference sequence). CDR3 sequence (DNA): TGCGCCAGCAGCTTGAGCGGGCCCGATCAGTACTTC. Its protein product is CASSLSGPDQYF.

The chain carries TRBV11-2 and TRBJ2-7, with 7 bases that match TRBD1. There are 15 residues in the CDR3. Germline V gene sequence: CDR1 SGHAT, CDR2 FQNNGV. V shed 5 bases and J 2 bases; nucleotides not matched to a gene: 9. CDR3 DNA: TGTGCCAGCAGCAGAAGTGGGACAGACACCTACGAGCAGTACTTC. Translating gives CASSRSGTDTYEQYF. Filled out from reference TRBV11-2 and TRBJ2-7, the complete variable domain reads EAGVAQSPRYKIIEKRQSVAFWCNPISGHATLYWYQQILGQGPKLLIQFQNNGVVDDSQLPKDRFSAERLKGVDSTLKIQPAKLEDSAVYLCASSRSGTDTYEQYFGPGTRLTVT.

At least ten counts were recorded for this clone. V usage is TRBV28 and J usage is TRBJ2-2; TRBD1 aligns across 7 bases. Germline V gene lookup returns CDR1 MDHEN and CDR2 SYDVKM. The CDR3 totals 15 residues. V was pared by 6 bases and J by 6 bases, with 10 bases of the junction left unmatched. CDR3 region: CASRTGTVNAGELFF. For the CDR3, the DNA is TGTGCCAGCAGGACAGGGACAGTAAATGCCGGGGAGCTGTTTTTT. Drawing the rest from reference TRBV28 and TRBJ2-2, the complete variable domain is DVKVTQSSRYLVKRTGEKVFLECVQDMDHENMFWYRQDPGLGLRLIYFSYDVKMKEKGDIPEGYSVSREKKERFSLILESASTNQTSMYLCASRTGTVNAGELFFGEGSRLTVL.

CDR3 region: CASSRGLPISYEQYF. In DNA form, the CDR3 reads TGTGCCAGCAGCCGTGGCTTACCCATTTCCTACGAGCAGTACTTC. The chain joins TRBV7-2 to TRBJ2-7; D not resolved. Looked up from germline, CDR1 is SGHTA and CDR2 is FQGNSA. The CDR3 contains 15 residues. V lost 5 bases and J lost 1, with 15 bases in between.

This rearrangement joins TRBV2 to TRBJ2-7; either TRBD1 or TRBD2 may supply D (5 bases each). This CDR3 comprises 11 residues. CDR1 and CDR2 (germline): SNHLY, FYNNEI. Trimming pared 8 bases from V and 6 bases from J, leaving 11 bases between. CDR3 nucleotides: TGTGCCAGCGGTTCAGGGACCGAGCAGTACTTC. As protein: CASGSGTEQYF. Full variable domain (remainder filled in from reference TRBV2 and TRBJ2-7): EPEVTQTPSHQVTQMGQEVILRCVPISNHLYFYWYRQILGQKVEFLVSFYNNEISEKSEIFDDQFSVERPDGSNFTLKIRSTKLEDSAMYFCASGSGTEQYFGPGTRLTVT.

The chain employs TRBV4-1 and TRBJ2-3; D might be TRBD1 or TRBD2, each matching 5 bases. With 7 bases removed from V and 5 bases from J, the gap between germline ends came to 19 bases. Germline V gives CDR1 MGHRA, CDR2 YSYEKL. This CDR3 is built from 15 residues. The CDR3 loop is CASTLGQIGGDTQYF. CDR3 nucleotide sequence: TGCGCCAGCACCTTAGGCCAAATTGGGGGAGATACGCAGTATTTT.

The chain has TRBV5-6 and TRBJ2-1; 8 positions match TRBD2. Germline CDR1 is SGHDT and CDR2 is YYEEEE. The length of the CDR3 is 13 residues. V lost 2 bases to trimming and J lost 8 bases; unmatched junction nucleotides: 3. CDR3 protein: CASSFGRGDEQFF. The CDR3 region has the DNA TGTGCCAGCAGCTTCGGGAGGGGCGATGAGCAGTTCTTC. Drawing the rest from reference TRBV5-6 and TRBJ2-1, the complete variable domain is DAGVTQSPTHLIKTRGQQVTLRCSPKSGHDTVSWYQQALGQGPQFIFQYYEEEERQRGNFPDRFSGHQFPNYSSELNVNALLLGDSALYLCASSFGRGDEQFFGPGTRLTVL.

This clone has just a few counts. This sequence joins TRBV7-2 and TRBJ2-3, with 12 bases fitting TRBD2. The CDR3 has 16 amino acids. Trimming cost V 1 base and J 6 bases; bases outside gene matches: 5. Germline values: CDR1 SGHTA, CDR2 FQGNSA. The CDR3 nucleotides are TGTGCCAGCAGCTTAGGACTAGCGGGAGAGGGGGATACGCAGTATTTT. This sequence encodes CASSLGLAGEGDTQYF.

The chain joins TRBV19 to TRBJ1-5; D uncertain. Trimming cost V 10 bases and J 4 bases, with 11 bases left between them. Germline CDR1 is LNHDA and CDR2 is SQIVND (reference sequence). This CDR3 spans 12 amino acids. CDR3 sequence (DNA): TGTGCCACTACGACGAGGAATCAGCCCCAGCATTTT. This sequence encodes CATTTRNQPQHF.

This clone was counted only a few times. V usage is TRBV7-8 and J usage is TRBJ2-3; no clear D gene. Looked up from germline, CDR1 is SGHVS and CDR2 is FQNEAQ. The V gene lost 1 base and the J gene lost 0 bases, with 8 bases spanning the gap. The CDR3 loop spans 15 amino acids. The CDR3 nucleotides read TGTGCCAGCAGCTTAGGCCAAGCTAGCACAGATACGCAGTATTTT. As protein: CASSLGQASTDTQYF. Full variable domain (remainder filled in from reference TRBV7-8 and TRBJ2-3): GAGVSQSPRYKVAKRGQDVALRCDPISGHVSLFWYQQALGQGPEFLTYFQNEAQLDKSGLPSDRFFAERPEGSVSTLKIQRTQQEDSAVYLCASSLGQASTDTQYFGPGTRLTVL.

This clone was counted between two and nine times. The chain carries TRBV7-9 and TRBJ2-1; no clear D gene. The V gene lost 0 bases and the J gene lost 7 bases, with 13 bases spanning the gap. Germline CDR1 is SEHNR and CDR2 is FQNEAQ (reference sequence). The CDR3 length is 15 residues. Here the CDR3 reads CASSLAALRKNEQFF. The CDR3 coding sequence is TGTGCCAGCAGCTTAGCGGCCCTGCGGAAAAATGAGCAGTTCTTC.

The gene calls are TRBV7-9 and TRBJ2-3; unclear D gene. V was cut by 1 base and J by 6 bases, with 11 bases left in between. CDR1 is SEHNR and CDR2 is FQNEAQ in the germline V gene (reference sequence). The length of the CDR3 is 14 residues. The CDR3: CASSLVSRADTQYF. The CDR3 DNA sequence: TGTGCCAGCAGCTTAGTCAGTCGCGCCGATACGCAGTATTTT.

The chain recombines TRBV30 with TRBJ2-5; no clear D. Trimming took off 2 bases at V and 2 bases at J, with 6 bases between the two ends. From germline, CDR1 is GTSNPN and CDR2 SVGIG (reference sequence). The CDR3 totals 12 residues. The CDR3, as DNA: TGTGCCTGGAGTACCTCTCAAGAGACCCAGTACTTC. Translated, it gives CAWSTSQETQYF.

J is TRBJ2-3 and V is TRBV6-1; 8 positions agree with TRBD1. The length of the CDR3 is 15 residues. V lost 4 bases and J lost 4; bases outside the gene matches: 7. Germline V lookup: CDR1 MNHNS, CDR2 SASEGT. The CDR3 is CASSVRTGNADTQYF. DNA of the CDR3: TGTGCCAGCAGTGTACGGACAGGGAACGCAGATACGCAGTATTTT.